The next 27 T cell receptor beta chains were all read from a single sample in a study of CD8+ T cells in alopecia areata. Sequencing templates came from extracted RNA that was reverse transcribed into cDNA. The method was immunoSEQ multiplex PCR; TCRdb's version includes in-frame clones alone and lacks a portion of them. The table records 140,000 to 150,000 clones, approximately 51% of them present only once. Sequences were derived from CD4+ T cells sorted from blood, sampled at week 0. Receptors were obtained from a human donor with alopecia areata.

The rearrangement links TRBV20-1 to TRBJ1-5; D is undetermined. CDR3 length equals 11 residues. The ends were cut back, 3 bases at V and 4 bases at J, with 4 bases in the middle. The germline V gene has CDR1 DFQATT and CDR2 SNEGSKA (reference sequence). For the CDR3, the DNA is TGCAGTGCTAGGGATAATCAGCCCCAGCATTTT. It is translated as CSARDNQPQHF.

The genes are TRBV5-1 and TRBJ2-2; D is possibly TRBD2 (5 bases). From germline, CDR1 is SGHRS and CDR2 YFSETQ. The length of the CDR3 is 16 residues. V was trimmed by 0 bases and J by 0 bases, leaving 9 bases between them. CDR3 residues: CASSLGASSNTGELFF. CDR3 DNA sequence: TGCGCCAGCAGCTTGGGGGCTAGCTCGAACACCGGGGAGCTGTTTTTT. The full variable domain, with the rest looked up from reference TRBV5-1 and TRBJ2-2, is KAGVTQTPRYLIKTRGQQVTLSCSPISGHRSVSWYQQTPGQGLQFLFEYFSETQRNKGNFPGRFSGRQFSNSRSEMNVSTLELGDSALYLCASSLGASSNTGELFFGEGSRLTVL.

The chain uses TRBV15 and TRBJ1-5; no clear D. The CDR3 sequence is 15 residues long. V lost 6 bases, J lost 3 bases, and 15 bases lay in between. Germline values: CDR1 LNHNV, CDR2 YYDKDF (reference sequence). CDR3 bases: TGTGCCACCAGTACCGGGGTGGGGAACAATCAGCCCCAGCATTTT. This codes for CATSTGVGNNQPQHF.

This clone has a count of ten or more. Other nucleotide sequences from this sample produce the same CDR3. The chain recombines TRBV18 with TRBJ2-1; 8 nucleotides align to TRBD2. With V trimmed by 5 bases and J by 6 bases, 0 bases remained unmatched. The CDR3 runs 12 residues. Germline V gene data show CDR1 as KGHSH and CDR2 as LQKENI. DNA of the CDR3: TGTGCCAGCTCAGCGGGGGGCAATGAGCAGTTCTTC. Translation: CASSAGGNEQFF.

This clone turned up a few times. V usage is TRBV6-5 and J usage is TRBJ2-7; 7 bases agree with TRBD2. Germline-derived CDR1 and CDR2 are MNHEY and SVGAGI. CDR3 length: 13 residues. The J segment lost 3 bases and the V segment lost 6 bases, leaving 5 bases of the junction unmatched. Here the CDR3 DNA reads TGTGCCAGCAGCCGCGGGAGTAGCTACGAGCAGTACTTC. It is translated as CASSRGSSYEQYF.

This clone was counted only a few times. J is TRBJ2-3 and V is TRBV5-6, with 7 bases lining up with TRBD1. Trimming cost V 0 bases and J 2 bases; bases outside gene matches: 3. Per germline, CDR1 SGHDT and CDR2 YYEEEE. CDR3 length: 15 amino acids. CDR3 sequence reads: CASSLVTGYTDTQYF. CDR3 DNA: TGTGCCAGCAGCTTGGTGACAGGGTACACAGATACGCAGTATTTT.

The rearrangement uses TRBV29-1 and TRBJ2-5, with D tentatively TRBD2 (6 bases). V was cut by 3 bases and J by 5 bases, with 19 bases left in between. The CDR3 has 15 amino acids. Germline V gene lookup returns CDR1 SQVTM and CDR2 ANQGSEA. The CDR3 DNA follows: TGCAGCGTTGAGGGCAGGAGGGGCTTGGTGGAGACCCAGTACTTC. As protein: CSVEGRRGLVETQYF. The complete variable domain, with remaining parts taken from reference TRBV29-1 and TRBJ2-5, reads SAVISQKPSRDICQRGTSLTIQCQVDSQVTMMFWYRQQPGQSLTLIATANQGSEATYESGFVIDKFPISRPNLTFSTLTVSNMSPEDSSIYLCSVEGRRGLVETQYFGPGTRLLVL.

For the CDR3, the DNA is TGTGCCAGCAGTTTGATCGGGACAGGGAACATTCAGTACTTC. Amino acid sequence: CASSLIGTGNIQYF. V is TRBV27 and J is TRBJ2-4, with 9 bases aligning to TRBD1. The CDR3 extends over 14 amino acids. Germline values: CDR1 MNHEY, CDR2 SMNVEV (reference sequence). Trimming at V came to 3 bases and at J to 7 bases, leaving 4 bases not matched to a gene.

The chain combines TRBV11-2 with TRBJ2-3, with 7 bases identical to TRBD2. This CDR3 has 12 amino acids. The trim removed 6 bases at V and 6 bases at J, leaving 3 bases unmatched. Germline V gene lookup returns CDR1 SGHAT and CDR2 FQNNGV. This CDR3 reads CASRLATDTQYF. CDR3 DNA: TGTGCCAGCAGACTAGCGACTGATACGCAGTATTTT.

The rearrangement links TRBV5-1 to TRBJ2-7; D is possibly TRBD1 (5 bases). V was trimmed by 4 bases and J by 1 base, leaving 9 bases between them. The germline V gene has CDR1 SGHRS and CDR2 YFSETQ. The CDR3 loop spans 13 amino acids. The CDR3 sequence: CASSADTSYEQYF. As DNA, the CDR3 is TGCGCCAGCAGCGCGGACACGTCCTACGAGCAGTACTTC.

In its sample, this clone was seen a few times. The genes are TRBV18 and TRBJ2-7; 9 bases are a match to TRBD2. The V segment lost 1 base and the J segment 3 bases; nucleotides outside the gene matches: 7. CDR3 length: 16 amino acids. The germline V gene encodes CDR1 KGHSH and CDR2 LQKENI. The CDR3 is CASSPRGVAGVYEQYF. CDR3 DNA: TGTGCCAGCTCACCACGGGGAGTAGCGGGAGTCTACGAGCAGTACTTC.

CDR3 nucleotide sequence: TGTGCCTCCAGGGACTCGAACACTGAAGCTTTCTTT. It yields the protein CASRDSNTEAFF. The chain joins TRBV5-6 to TRBJ1-1; TRBD1 might be the D (5 bases). This CDR3 is built from 12 residues. Deletions cut 10 bases from V and 1 base from J, with 11 bases between. Germline V lookup: CDR1 SGHDT, CDR2 YYEEEE. Together with reference TRBV5-6 and TRBJ1-1, the CDR3 gives the full variable domain: DAGVTQSPTHLIKTRGQQVTLRCSPKSGHDTVSWYQQALGQGPQFIFQYYEEEERQRGNFPDRFSGHQFPNYSSELNVNALLLGDSALYLCASRDSNTEAFFGQGTRLTVV.

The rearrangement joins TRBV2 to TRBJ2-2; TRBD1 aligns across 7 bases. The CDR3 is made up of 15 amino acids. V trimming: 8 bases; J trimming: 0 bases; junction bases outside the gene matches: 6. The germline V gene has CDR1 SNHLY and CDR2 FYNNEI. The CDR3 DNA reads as TGTGCCAGCGCCAGACAGGGTGCGAACACCGGGGAGCTGTTTTTT. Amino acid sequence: CASARQGANTGELFF.

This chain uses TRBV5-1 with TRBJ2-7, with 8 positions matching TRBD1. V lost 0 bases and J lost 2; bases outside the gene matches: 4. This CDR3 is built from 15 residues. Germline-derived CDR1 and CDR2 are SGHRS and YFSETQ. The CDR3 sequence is CASSLDGQGTYEQYF. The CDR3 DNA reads TGCGCCAGCAGCTTGGACGGACAGGGAACCTACGAGCAGTACTTC.

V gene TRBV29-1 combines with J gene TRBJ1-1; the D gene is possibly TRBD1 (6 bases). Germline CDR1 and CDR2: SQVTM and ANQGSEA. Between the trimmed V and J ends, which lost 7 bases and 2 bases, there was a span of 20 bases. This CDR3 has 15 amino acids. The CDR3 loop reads CSGLRDNMINTEAFF. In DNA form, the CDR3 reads TGCAGCGGCCTCCGGGACAACATGATAAACACTGAAGCTTTCTTT.

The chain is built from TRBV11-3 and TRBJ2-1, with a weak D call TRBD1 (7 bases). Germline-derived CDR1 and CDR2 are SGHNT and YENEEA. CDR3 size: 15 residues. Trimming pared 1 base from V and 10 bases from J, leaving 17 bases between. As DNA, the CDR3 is TGTGCCAGCAGCTTAGGGATGGCCAGGGGGGACGAGCAGTTCTTC. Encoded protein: CASSLGMARGDEQFF.

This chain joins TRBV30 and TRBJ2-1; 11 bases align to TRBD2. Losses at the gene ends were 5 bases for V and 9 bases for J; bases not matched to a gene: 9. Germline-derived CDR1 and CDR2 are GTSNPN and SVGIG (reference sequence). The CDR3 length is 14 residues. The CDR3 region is CAWSKTSGITEQFF. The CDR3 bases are TGTGCCTGGTCTAAGACTAGCGGGATTACTGAGCAGTTCTTC.

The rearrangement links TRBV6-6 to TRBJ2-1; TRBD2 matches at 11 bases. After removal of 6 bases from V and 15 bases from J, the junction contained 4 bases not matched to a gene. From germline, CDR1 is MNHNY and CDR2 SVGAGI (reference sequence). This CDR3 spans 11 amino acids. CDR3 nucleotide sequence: TGTGCCAGCAGAACCGGGACTAGCGGGTTCTTC. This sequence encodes CASRTGTSGFF.

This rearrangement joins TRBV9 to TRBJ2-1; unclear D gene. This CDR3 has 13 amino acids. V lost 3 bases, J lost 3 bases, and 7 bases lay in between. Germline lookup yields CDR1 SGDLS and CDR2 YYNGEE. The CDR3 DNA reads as TGTGCCAGCAGCGACACCAACTACAATGAGCAGTTCTTC. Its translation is CASSDTNYNEQFF.

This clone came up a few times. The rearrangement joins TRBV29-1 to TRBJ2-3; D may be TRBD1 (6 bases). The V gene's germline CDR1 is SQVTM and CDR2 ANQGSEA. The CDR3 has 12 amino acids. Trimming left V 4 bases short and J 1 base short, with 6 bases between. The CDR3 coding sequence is TGCAGCGTTGGGGGGCGCACAGATACGCAGTATTTT. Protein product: CSVGGRTDTQYF.

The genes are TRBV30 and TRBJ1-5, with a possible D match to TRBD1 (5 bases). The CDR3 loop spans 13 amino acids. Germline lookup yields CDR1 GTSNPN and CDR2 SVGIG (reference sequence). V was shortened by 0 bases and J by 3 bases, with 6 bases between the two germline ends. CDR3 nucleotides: TGTGCCTGGAGTGTAGGGGTCAATCAGCCCCAGCATTTT. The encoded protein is CAWSVGVNQPQHF.

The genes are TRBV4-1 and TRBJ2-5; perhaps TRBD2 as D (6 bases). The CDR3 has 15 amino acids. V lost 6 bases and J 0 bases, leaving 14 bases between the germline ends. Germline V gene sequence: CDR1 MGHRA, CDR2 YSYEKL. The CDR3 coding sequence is TGCGCCAGCAGTACAGGCGGGGTTCACCAAGAGACCCAGTACTTC. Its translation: CASSTGGVHQETQYF.

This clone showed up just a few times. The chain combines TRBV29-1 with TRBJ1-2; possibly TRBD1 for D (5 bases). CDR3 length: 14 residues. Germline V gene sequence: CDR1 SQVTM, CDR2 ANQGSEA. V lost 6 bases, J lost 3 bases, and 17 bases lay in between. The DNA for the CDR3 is TGCAGCGTAGAACCCTTGACAGCATACTATGGCTACACCTTC. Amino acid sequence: CSVEPLTAYYGYTF. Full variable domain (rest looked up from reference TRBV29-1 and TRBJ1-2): SAVISQKPSRDICQRGTSLTIQCQVDSQVTMMFWYRQQPGQSLTLIATANQGSEATYESGFVIDKFPISRPNLTFSTLTVSNMSPEDSSIYLCSVEPLTAYYGYTFGSGTRLTVV.

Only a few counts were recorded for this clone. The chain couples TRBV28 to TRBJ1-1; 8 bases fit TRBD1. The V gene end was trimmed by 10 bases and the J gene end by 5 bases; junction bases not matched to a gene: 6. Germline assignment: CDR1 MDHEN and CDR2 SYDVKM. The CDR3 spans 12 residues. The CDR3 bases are TGTGCCACAACAGGGGGGAGGACTGAAGCTTTCTTT. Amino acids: CATTGGRTEAFF.

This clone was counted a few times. CDR3 residues: CASSIPGGLRYF. In DNA form, the CDR3 reads TGTGCCAGTAGTATACCGGGCGGGCTCCGTTACTTC. This chain connects TRBV19 to TRBJ2-5, with D possibly TRBD2 on 5 matching bases. The V and J ends lost 2 bases and 14 bases respectively, with 15 bases between them. Per germline, CDR1 LNHDA and CDR2 SQIVND (reference sequence). The CDR3 has 12 residues.

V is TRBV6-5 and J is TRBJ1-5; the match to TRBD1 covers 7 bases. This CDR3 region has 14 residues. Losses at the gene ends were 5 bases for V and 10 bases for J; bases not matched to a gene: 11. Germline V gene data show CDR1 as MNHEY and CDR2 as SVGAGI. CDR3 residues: CASSLNRGGTPQHF. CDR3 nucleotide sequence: TGTGCCAGCAGTCTCAACAGGGGTGGAACTCCCCAGCATTTT.

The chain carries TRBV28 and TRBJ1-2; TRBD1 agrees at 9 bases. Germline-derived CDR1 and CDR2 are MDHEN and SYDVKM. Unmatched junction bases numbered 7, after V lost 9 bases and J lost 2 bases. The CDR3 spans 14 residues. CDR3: CASSKQGANYGYTF. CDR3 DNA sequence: TGTGCCAGTTCAAAACAGGGGGCGAACTATGGCTACACCTTC.